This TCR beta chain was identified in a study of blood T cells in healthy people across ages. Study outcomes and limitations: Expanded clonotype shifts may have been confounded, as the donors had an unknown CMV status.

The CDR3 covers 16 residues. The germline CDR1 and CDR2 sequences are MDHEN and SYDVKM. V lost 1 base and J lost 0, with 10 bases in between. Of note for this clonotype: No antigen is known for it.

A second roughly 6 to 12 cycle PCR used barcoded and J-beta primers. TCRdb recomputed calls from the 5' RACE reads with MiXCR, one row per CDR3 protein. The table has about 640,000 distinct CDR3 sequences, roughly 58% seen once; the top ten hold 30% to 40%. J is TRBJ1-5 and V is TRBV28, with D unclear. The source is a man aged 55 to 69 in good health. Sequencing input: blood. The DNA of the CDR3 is TGTGCCAGCAGTTTATTAGTGGGGAGTAGCAATCAGCCCCAGCATTTT. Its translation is CASSLLVGSSNQPQHF.